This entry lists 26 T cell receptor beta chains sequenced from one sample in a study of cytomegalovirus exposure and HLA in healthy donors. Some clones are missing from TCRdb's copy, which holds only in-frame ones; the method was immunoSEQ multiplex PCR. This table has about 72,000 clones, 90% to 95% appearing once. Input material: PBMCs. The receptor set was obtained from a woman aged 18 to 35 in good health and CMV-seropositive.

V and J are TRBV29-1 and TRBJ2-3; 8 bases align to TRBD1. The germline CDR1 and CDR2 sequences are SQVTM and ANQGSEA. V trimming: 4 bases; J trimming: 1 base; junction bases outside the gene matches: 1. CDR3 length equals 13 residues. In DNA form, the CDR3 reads TGCAGCGTTGCGACAGGGGGCACAGATACGCAGTATTTT. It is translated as CSVATGGTDTQYF.

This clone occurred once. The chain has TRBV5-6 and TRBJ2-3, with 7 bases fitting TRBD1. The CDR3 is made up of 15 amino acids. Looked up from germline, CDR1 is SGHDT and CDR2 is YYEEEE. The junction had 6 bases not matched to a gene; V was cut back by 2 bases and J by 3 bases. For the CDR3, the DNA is TGTGCCAGCAGCTTTCTCGGACAGGTAACAGATACGCAGTATTTT. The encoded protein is CASSFLGQVTDTQYF. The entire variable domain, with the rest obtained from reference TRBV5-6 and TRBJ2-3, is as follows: DAGVTQSPTHLIKTRGQQVTLRCSPKSGHDTVSWYQQALGQGPQFIFQYYEEEERQRGNFPDRFSGHQFPNYSSELNVNALLLGDSALYLCASSFLGQVTDTQYFGPGTRLTVL.

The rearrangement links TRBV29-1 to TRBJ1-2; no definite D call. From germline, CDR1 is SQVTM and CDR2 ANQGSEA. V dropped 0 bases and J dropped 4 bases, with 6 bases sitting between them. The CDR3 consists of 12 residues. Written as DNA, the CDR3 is TGCAGCGTTGAAGATAGCGCCTATGGCTACACCTTC. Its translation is CSVEDSAYGYTF.

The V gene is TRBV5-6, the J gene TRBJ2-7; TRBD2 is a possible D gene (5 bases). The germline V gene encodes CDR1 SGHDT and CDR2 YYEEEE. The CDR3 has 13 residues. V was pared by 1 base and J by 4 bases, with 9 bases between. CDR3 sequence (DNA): TGTGCCAGCAGCTTGTCGTGGACTTACGAGCAGTACTTC. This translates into CASSLSWTYEQYF.

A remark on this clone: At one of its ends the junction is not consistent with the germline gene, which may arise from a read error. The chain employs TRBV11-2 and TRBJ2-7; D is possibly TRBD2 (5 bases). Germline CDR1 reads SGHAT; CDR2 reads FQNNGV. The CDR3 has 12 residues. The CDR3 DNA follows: TGTGCCAGCAGCTTACGTCAACAGACTACGGACTTC. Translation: CASSLRQQTTDF.

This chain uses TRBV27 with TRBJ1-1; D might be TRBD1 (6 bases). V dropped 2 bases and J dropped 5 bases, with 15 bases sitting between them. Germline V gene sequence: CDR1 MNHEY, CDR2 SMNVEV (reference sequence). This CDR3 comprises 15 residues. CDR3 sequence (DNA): TGTGCCAGCAGTTTAATATCGGACAGTTGGACTGAAGCTTTCTTT. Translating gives CASSLISDSWTEAFF.

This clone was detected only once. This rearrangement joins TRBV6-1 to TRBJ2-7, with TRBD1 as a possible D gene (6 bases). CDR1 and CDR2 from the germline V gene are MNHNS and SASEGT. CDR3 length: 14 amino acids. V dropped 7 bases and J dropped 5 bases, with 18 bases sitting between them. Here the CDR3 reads CASTLQGPSDEQYF. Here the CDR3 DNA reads TGTGCCAGCACCTTACAGGGCCCCTCGGACGAGCAGTACTTC.

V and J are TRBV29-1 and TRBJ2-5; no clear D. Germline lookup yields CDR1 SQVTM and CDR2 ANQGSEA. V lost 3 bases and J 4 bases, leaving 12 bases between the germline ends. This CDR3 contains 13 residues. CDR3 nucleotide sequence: TGCAGCGTTGATTTGGCCTTCGTAGAGACCCAGTACTTC. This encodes CSVDLAFVETQYF.

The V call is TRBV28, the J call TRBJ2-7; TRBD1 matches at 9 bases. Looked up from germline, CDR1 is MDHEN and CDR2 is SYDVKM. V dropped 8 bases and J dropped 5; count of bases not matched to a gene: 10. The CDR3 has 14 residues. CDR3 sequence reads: CASGIDRGSHEQYF. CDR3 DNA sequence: TGTGCCAGCGGGATTGACAGGGGGTCCCACGAGCAGTACTTC.

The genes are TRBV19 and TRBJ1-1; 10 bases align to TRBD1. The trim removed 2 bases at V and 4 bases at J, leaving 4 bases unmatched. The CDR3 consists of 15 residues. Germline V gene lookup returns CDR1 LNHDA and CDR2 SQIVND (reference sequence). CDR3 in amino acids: CASSISGTGVTEAFF. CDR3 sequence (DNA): TGTGCCAGTAGTATATCCGGGACAGGGGTCACTGAAGCTTTCTTT.

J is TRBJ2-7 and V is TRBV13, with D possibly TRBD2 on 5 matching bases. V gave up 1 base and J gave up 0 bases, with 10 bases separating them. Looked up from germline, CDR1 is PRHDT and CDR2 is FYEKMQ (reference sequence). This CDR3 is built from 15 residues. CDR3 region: CASSLEGSVSYEQYF. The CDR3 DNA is TGTGCCAGCAGCTTAGAGGGTAGCGTCTCCTACGAGCAGTACTTC.

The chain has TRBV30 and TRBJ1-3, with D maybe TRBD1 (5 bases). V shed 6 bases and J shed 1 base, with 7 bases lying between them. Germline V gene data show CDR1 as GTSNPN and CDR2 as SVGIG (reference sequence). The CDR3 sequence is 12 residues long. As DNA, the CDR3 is TGTGCCTGTGGGGGGTCTGGAAACACCATATATTTT. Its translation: CACGGSGNTIYF.

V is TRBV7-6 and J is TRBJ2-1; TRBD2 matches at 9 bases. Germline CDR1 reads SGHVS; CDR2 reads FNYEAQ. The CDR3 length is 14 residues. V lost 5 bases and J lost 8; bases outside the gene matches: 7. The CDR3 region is CASSPGTSSDEQFF. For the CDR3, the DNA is TGTGCCAGCAGCCCCGGGACTAGCAGCGATGAGCAGTTCTTC.

The CDR3 loop reads CASSGGGTSGRETQYF. The CDR3 coding sequence is TGTGCCAGCAGCGGGGGTGGGACTAGCGGGAGAGAGACCCAGTACTTC. The chain carries TRBV9 and TRBJ2-5, with TRBD2 matching over 14 bases. Germline CDR1 is SGDLS and CDR2 is YYNGEE. CDR3 length equals 16 residues. V trimming: 3 bases; J trimming: 4 bases; junction bases outside the gene matches: 5.

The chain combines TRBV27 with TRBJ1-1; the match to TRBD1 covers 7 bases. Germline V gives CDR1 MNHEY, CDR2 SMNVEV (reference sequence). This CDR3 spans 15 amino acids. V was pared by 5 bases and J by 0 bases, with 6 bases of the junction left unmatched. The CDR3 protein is CASSPSTGLNTEAFF. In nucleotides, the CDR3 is TGTGCCAGCAGTCCTTCGACAGGGTTGAACACTGAAGCTTTCTTT.

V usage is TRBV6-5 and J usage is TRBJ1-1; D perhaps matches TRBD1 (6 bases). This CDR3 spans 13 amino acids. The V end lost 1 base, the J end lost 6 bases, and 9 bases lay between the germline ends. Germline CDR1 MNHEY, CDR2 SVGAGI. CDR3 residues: CASSYWEGAEAFF. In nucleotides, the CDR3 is TGTGCCAGCAGTTACTGGGAGGGGGCTGAAGCTTTCTTT.

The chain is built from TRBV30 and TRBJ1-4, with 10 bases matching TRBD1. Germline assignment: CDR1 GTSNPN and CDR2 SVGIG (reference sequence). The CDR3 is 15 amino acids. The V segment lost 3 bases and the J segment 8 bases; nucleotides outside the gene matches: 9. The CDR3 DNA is TGTGCCTGGAGCACCCGACAGGGGGCGGGAGAAAAACTGTTTTTT. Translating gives CAWSTRQGAGEKLFF.

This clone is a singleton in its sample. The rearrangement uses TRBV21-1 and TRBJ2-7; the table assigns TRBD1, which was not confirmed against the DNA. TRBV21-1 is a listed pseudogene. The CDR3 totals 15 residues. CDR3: CASSRRGQGFYEQYF. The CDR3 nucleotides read TGTGCCAGCAGCCGGAGGGGACAGGGGTTCTACGAGCAGTACTTC.

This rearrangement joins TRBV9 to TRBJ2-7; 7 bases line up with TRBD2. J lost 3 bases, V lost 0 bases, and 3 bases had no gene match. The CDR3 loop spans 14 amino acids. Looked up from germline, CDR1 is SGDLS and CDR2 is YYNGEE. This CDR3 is CASSVAPSGYEQYF. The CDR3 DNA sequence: TGTGCCAGCAGCGTAGCCCCTAGCGGCTACGAGCAGTACTTC.

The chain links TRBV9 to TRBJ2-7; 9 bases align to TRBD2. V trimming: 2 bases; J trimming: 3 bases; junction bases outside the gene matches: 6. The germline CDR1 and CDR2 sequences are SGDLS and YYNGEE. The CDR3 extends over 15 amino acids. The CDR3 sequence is CASSVLAGRYYEQYF. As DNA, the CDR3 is TGTGCCAGCAGCGTCCTAGCGGGACGATACTACGAGCAGTACTTC.

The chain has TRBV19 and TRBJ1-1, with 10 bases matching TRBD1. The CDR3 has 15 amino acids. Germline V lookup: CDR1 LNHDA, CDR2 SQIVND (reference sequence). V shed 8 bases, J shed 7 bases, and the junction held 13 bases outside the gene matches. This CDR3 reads CASPPETGGLLEAFF. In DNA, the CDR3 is TGTGCCAGTCCCCCGGAGACAGGGGGCCTTCTTGAAGCTTTCTTT.

The CDR3 nucleotides read TGTGCCACGACAGGGTCGGACACTGAAGCTTTCTTT. It is translated as CATTGSDTEAFF. V is TRBV10-3 and J is TRBJ1-1; 7 bases line up with TRBD1. V lost 10 bases to trimming and J lost 3 bases; unmatched junction nucleotides: 5. The length of the CDR3 is 12 residues. Germline lookup yields CDR1 ENHRY and CDR2 SYGVKD.

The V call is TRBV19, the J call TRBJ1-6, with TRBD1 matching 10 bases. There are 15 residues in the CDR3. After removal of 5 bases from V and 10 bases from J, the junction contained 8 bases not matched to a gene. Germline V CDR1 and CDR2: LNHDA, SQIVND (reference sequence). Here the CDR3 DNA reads TGTGCCAGTAGTGGGGGACAGGGGATGTGGTCACCCCTCCACTTT. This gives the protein CASSGGQGMWSPLHF.

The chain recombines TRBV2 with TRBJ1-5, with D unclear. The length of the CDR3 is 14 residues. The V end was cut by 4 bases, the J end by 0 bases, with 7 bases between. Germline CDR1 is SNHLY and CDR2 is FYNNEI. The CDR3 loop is CASSGLNSNQPQHF. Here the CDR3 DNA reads TGTGCCAGCAGTGGGCTGAATAGCAATCAGCCCCAGCATTTT.

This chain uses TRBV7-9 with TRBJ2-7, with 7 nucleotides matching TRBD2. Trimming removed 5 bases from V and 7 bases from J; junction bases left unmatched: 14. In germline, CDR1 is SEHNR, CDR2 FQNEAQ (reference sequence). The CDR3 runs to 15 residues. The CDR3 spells CASSPPWAGEEEQYF. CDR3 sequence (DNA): TGTGCCAGCAGCCCACCCTGGGCGGGAGAGGAGGAGCAGTACTTC.

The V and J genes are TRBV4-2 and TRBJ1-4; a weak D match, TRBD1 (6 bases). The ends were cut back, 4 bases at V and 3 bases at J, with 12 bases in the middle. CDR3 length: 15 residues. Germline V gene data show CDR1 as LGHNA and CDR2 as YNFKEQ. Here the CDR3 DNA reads TGTGCCAGCAGCCCGATGACAGGCTCTAATGAAAAACTGTTTTTT. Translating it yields CASSPMTGSNEKLFF.